This T cell receptor (beta chain) originates from a study of T cell repertoires in cytomegalovirus infection. Study-level information: Matching HLA type, along with CMV infection, was indicated by public TCR beta signatures.

TCRdb re-called the reads with MiXCR, one entry per CDR3 protein. The repertoire holds roughly 500,000 distinct CDR3 sequences, 11% seen once, with 10% in the top ten. General study points: CMV-specific TCR beta clonotypes restricted by HLA-C were the ones dominating the ex vivo response.

Turning to this clonotype: Its antigen is still unknown.

The germline V gene encodes CDR1 GTSNPN and CDR2 SVGIG (reference sequence). V was pared by 0 bases and J by 5 bases, with 8 bases between. There are 13 residues in the CDR3. The source material was PBMCs. The chain uses TRBV30 and TRBJ1-5; D not resolved. This clonotype was obtained from a human donor in good health (CMV status not recorded). Some clones in this sample may be carry-over from other donors' samples. This chain's CDR3 is CAWSVRADQPQHF. The CDR3 nucleotides read TGTGCCTGGAGTGTACGGGCCGATCAGCCCCAGCATTTT.